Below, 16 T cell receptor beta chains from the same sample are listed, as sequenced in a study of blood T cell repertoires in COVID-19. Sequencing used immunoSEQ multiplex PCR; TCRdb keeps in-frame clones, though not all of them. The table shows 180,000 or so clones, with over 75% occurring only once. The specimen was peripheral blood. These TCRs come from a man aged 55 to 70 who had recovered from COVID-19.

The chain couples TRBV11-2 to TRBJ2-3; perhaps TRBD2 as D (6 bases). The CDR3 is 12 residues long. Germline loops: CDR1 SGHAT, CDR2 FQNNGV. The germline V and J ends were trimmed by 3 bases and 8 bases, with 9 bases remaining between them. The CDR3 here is CASSFPEGTQYF. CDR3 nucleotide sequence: TGTGCCAGCAGCTTCCCGGAGGGTACGCAGTATTTT.

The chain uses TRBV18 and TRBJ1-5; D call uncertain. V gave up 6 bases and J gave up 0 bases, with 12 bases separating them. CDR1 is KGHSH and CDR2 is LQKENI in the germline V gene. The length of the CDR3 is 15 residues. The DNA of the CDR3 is TGTGCCAGCTCGCCGGACTATCATAGCAATCAGCCCCAGCATTTT. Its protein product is CASSPDYHSNQPQHF.

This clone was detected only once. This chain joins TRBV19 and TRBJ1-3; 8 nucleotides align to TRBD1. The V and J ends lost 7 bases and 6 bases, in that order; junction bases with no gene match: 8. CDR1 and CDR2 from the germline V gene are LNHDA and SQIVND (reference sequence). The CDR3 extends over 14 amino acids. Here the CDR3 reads CASIGRGRENTIYF. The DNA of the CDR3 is TGTGCCAGTATCGGCAGGGGGCGCGAAAACACCATATATTTT.

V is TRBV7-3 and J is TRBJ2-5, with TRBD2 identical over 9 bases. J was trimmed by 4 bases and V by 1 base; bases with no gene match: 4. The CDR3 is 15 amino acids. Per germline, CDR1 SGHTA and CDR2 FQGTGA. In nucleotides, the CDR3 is TGTGCCAGCAGCTTAAGGGCGGGGGGGCTAGAGACCCAGTACTTC. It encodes CASSLRAGGLETQYF.

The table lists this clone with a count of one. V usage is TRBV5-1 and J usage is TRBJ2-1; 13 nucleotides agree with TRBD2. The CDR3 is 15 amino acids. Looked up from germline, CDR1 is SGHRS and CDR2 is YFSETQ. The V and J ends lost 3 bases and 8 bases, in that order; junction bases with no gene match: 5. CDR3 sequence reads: CASSSTSGGAYEQFF. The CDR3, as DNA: TGCGCCAGCAGCTCCACTAGCGGGGGGGCCTATGAGCAGTTCTTC. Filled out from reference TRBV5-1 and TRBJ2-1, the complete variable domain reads KAGVTQTPRYLIKTRGQQVTLSCSPISGHRSVSWYQQTPGQGLQFLFEYFSETQRNKGNFPGRFSGRQFSNSRSEMNVSTLELGDSALYLCASSSTSGGAYEQFFGPGTRLTVL.

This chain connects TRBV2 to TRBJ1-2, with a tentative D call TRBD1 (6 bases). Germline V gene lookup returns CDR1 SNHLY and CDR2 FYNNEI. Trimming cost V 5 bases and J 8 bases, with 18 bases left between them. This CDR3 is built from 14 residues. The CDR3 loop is CASSRSLSQGGYTF. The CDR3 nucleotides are TGTGCCAGCAGTAGGAGTCTCTCACAGGGAGGCTACACCTTC.

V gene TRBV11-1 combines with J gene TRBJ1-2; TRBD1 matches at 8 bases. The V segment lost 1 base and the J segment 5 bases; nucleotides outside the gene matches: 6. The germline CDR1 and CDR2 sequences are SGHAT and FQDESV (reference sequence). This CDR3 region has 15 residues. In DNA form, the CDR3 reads TGTGCCAGCAGCTTAGTCGGGGGACAGGAGTATGGCTACACCTTC. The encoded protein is CASSLVGGQEYGYTF.

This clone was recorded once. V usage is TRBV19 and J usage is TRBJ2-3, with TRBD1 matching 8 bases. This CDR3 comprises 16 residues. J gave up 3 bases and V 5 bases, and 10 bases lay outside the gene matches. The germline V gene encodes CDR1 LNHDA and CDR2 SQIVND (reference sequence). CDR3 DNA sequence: TGTGCCAGTAGTGGTAGCCGGACAGGGCGGACAGATACGCAGTATTTT. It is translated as CASSGSRTGRTDTQYF.

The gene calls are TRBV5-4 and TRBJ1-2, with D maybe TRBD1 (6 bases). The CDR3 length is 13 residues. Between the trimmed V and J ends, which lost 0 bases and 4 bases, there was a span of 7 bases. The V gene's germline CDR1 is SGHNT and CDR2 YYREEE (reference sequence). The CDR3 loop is CASSLGGGYGYTF. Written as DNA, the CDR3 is TGTGCCAGCAGCTTGGGAGGGGGCTATGGCTACACCTTC.

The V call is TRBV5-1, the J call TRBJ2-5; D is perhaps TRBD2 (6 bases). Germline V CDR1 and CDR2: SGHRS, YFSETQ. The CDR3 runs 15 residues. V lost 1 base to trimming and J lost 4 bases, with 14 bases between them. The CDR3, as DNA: TGCGCCAGCAGCTTGTCGGGACTTCCCCGAGAGACCCAGTACTTC. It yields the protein CASSLSGLPRETQYF.

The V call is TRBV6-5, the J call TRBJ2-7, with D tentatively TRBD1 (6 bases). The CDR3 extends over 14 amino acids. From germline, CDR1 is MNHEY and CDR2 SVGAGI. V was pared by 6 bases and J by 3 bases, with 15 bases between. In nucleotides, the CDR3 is TGTGCCAGCAGAACCGGGACACTCAACTACGAGCAGTACTTC. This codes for CASRTGTLNYEQYF.

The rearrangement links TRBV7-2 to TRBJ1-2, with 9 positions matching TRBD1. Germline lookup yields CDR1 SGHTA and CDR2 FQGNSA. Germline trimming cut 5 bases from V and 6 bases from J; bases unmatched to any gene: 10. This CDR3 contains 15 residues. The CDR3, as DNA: TGTGCCAGCAGCAGCCACCGGACAGGGGCGGATGGCTACACCTTC. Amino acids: CASSSHRTGADGYTF.

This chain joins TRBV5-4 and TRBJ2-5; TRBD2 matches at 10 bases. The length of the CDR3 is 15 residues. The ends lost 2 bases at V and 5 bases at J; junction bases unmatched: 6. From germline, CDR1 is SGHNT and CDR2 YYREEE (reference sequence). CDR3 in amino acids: CASSFLAGARETQYF. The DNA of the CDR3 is TGTGCCAGCAGCTTCCTAGCGGGGGCTCGGGAGACCCAGTACTTC.

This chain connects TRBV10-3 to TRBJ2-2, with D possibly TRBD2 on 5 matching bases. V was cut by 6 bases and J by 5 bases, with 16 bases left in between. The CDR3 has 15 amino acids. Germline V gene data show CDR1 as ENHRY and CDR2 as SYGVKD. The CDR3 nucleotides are TGTGCCATCAGGAAACTAGATCCCCGGACCGGGGAGCTGTTTTTT. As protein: CAIRKLDPRTGELFF.

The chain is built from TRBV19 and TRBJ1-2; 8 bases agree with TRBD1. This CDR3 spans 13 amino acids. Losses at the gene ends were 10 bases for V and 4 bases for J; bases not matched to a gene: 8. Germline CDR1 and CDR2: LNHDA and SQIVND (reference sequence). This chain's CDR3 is CATRGQDSYGYTF. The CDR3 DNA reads TGTGCCACCCGGGGACAGGACAGCTATGGCTACACCTTC.

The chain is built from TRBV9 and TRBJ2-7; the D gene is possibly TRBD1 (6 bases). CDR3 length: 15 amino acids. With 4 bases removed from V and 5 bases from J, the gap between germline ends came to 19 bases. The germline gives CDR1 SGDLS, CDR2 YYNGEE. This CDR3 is CASSPMTGKFNEQYF. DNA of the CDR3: TGTGCCAGCAGCCCGATGACAGGTAAATTCAACGAGCAGTACTTC. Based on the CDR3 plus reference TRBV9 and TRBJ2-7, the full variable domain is DSGVTQTPKHLITATGQRVTLRCSPRSGDLSVYWYQQSLDQGLQFLIQYYNGEERAKGNILERFSAQQFPDLHSELNLSSLELGDSALYFCASSPMTGKFNEQYFGPGTRLTVT.